The 4 T cell receptor beta chains reported below all come from one sample, sequenced in a study of blood T cells in healthy people across ages. Combining a sample-barcoded 5' primer with a J-beta primer mix, a second PCR ran for roughly 6 to 11 cycles. TCRdb itself ran the 5' RACE reads through MiXCR, one entry per CDR3 protein. Of hundreds of thousands of distinct CDR3 sequences in the sample, about 62% were seen once. Sequenced: blood. The receptors stem from a young man in good health.

This chain joins TRBV2 and TRBJ1-2; a possible D gene is TRBD1 (5 bases). V was pared by 2 bases and J by 4 bases, with 11 bases between. This CDR3 region has 14 residues. Germline V gene data show CDR1 as SNHLY and CDR2 as FYNNEI. The CDR3 reads CASSEIRAGYGYTF. CDR3 nucleotides: TGTGCCAGCAGTGAAATCAGGGCAGGCTATGGCTACACCTTC.

This chain uses TRBV27 with TRBJ2-5; 8 positions match TRBD1. The J call may be incorrect, as the DNA end agrees better with TRBJ2-7. This CDR3 is 14 amino acids long. Looked up from germline, CDR1 is MNHEY and CDR2 is SMNVEV (reference sequence). CDR3 DNA: TGTGCCAGCAAGTACGGGCAGGGGGCTTTCGAGCAGTACTTC. Translating gives CASKYGQGAFEQYF.

V usage is TRBV29-1 and J usage is TRBJ2-7; no reliable D call. Germline V gene sequence: CDR1 SQVTM, CDR2 ANQGSEA. The V end was cut by 3 bases, the J end by 2 bases, with 8 bases between. The CDR3 loop spans 12 amino acids. CDR3 bases: TGCAGCGTTGAGCAGGCCGCCTACGAGCAGTACTTC. As protein: CSVEQAAYEQYF.

The genes are TRBV7-2 and TRBJ2-5, with a tentative D call TRBD1 (7 bases). V dropped 5 bases and J dropped 4 bases, with 14 bases sitting between them. From germline, CDR1 is SGHTA and CDR2 FQGNSA. The CDR3 spans 14 residues. CDR3 coding DNA: TGTGCCAGCAGCGGGCAGGGGGGCCGAGAGACCCAGTACTTC. Its protein product is CASSGQGGRETQYF.